This TCR beta chain was sequenced for a study of cytomegalovirus exposure and HLA in healthy donors. Study as a whole: A data release that came early held 75 million to 85 million unique TCRs from HLA-typed donors. Whole-study results and caveats: TCR association rates varied by HLA locus in a later analysis, with DRB1 highest and HLA-C lowest. CMV serostatus was the sole immune exposure information available.

PCR primers comprised 60 Vbeta and 13 Jbeta primers. Method: immunoSEQ multiplex PCR; TCRdb's copy keeps in-frame clones and lacks some. The top ten hold 2.5% to 3.5% of the sample, which has 100,000 to 150,000 clones, 80% seen once. Germline trimming cut 2 bases from V and 8 bases from J; bases unmatched to any gene: 4. CDR3 length: 13 residues. From germline, CDR1 is SGHKS and CDR2 YYEKEE (reference sequence). Points on this clone: Its antigen remains unknown.

Sequencing was done on a sample of PBMCs. This chain connects TRBV5-5 to TRBJ1-3; 7 bases agree with TRBD1. The origin of this receptor is a male donor in good health and CMV-seronegative. The CDR3 reads CASSFQGVDTIYF. As DNA, the CDR3 is TGTGCCAGCAGCTTCCAGGGGGTAGACACCATATATTTT. Using reference TRBV5-5 and TRBJ1-3 for the parts outside the CDR3, the full variable domain is DAGVTQSPTHLIKTRGQQVTLRCSPISGHKSVSWYQQVLGQGPQFIFQYYEKEERGRGNFPDRFSARQFPNYSSELNVNALLLGDSALYLCASSFQGVDTIYFGEGSWLTVV.